A selection of T cell receptor beta chains follows, all from one sample in a study of blood T cell repertoires in COVID-19. Sequencing used immunoSEQ multiplex PCR; TCRdb keeps in-frame clones, though not all of them. The profile shows a few hundred thousand clones, 75% to 90% of them singletons. Sample: PBMCs or T cells enriched from blood (not recorded which). Receptors originate from a man aged 25-45 years who had recovered from COVID-19. The CDR3 runs from the conserved cysteine through the conserved F or W. A D gene is named only where the DNA matches it firmly. A clone size is listed for some rows: how often the clone was seen (once, few, many), or a class if it is expanded.

>TRBV28|TRBJ2-7|TRBD1|few
TGTGCCAGCAGTACGGACAGGACCCCCTTCGCCGAGCAGTACTTC
CASSTDRTPFAEQYF
>TRBV21-1|TRBJ2-3|.|.
TGTGCCAGCAGCCCAAGACACACCACAGATACGCAGTATTTT
CASSPRHTTDTQYF
>TRBV30|TRBJ1-2|.|.
TGTGCCTGGAGTGTCCCGGGTCAGGGGAAGGGCTACACCTTC
CAWSVPGQGKGYTF
>TRBV21-1|TRBJ2-7|.|.
TGTGCCCCCGCAATCGGCTCCTACGAGCAGTACTTC
CAPAIGSYEQYF
>TRBV19|TRBJ1-5|.|once
TGTGCCAGTACGATCGTTACGGGGGTAGGAGGTCAGCCCCAGCATTTT
CASTIVTGVGGQPQHF
>TRBV7-9|TRBJ1-1|.|.
TGTGCCAGCAGCTTACGACAGACCAACACTGAAGCTTTCTTT
CASSLRQTNTEAFF
>TRBV20-1|TRBJ2-5|.|.
TGCAGTGCAGCGAGGGAGACCCAGTACTTC
CSAARETQYF
>TRBV6-4|TRBJ1-2|TRBD1|.
TGTGCCAGCAGAGACGGACAGGGCGGCGGCTACACCTTC
CASRDGQGGGYTF
>TRBV6-5|TRBJ1-1|TRBD1|.
TGTGCCAGCTTCTACCTAGGGACAGCTGAAGCTTTCTTT
CASFYLGTAEAFF
>TRBV28|TRBJ2-5|.|once
TGTGCCAGCAGTTTATTCCCCAGGGTAGAGACCCAGTACTTC
CASSLFPRVETQYF
>TRBV18|TRBJ1-1|TRBD1|.
TGTGCCAGCTCACGACAGGGGAGCTCGAAGAACACTGAAGCTTTCTTT
CASSRQGSSKNTEAFF
>TRBV5-5|TRBJ2-7|.|.
TGTGCCAGCCACTTGACAGATTACGAGCAGTACTTC
CASHLTDYEQYF
>TRBV30|TRBJ1-2|TRBD1|.
TGTGCCTGGAGCCGAGAGGGGGCGGGTGGCTACACCTTC
CAWSREGAGGYTF
>TRBV27|TRBJ1-4|.|.
TGTGCCAGCAGTTTATCGGCAGGGCAAAAACTGTTTTTT
CASSLSAGQKLFF
>TRBV19|TRBJ2-2|.|.
TGTGCCAGTAGTATAGTATGGAACACCGGGGAGCTGTTTTTT
CASSIVWNTGELFF
>TRBV3-1/TRBV3-2|TRBJ2-7|TRBD2|.
TGTGCCAGCAGCCAAGGGACACTTGGGACTAGCGAGCAGTACTTC
CASSQGTLGTSEQYF
>TRBV19|TRBJ1-1|.|.
TGTGCCAGTAGTGTGACCCAGGGATGGAACACTGAAGCTTTCTTT
CASSVTQGWNTEAFF
>TRBV30|TRBJ2-2|TRBD1|.
TGTGCCTGGAGTGAGGAGACAGGGTTCACCGGGGAGCTGTTTTTT
CAWSEETGFTGELFF
>TRBV4-1|TRBJ1-4|TRBD1|.
TGCGCCAGCAGCCAAGTCGGGGACAGTGGGGAAAAACTGTTTTTT
CASSQVGDSGEKLFF
>TRBV13|TRBJ2-5|TRBD2|.
TGTGCCAGCAGGCGGACTAGCGAGGGGGAGACCCAGTACTTC
CASRRTSEGETQYF
>TRBV2|TRBJ1-2|.|.
TGTGCCAGCAGTGGCGGGCAGTATGGCTACACCTTC
CASSGGQYGYTF
>TRBV28|TRBJ2-2|.|.
TGTGCCAGCAGTTTAGGGAGCCTCGGGGAAACCGGGGAGCTGTTTTTT
CASSLGSLGETGELFF
>TRBV10-3|TRBJ1-2|TRBD1|.
TGTGCCATCAGTCAGGGGGATGGCTACACCTTC
CAISQGDGYTF
>TRBV5-1|TRBJ1-2|TRBD1|.
TGCGCCAGCAGGACAGGGGGCTTACGTGGCTACACCTTC
CASRTGGLRGYTF
>TRBV11-2|TRBJ2-3|.|.
TGTGCCAGCACTCCAGGGGCGGCCCAAGATACGCAGTATTTT
CASTPGAAQDTQYF
>TRBV10-1|TRBJ1-2|.|.
TGCGCCAGCAGTGAATCGGGAAACTATGGCTACACCTTC
CASSESGNYGYTF
>TRBV27|TRBJ2-1|TRBD2|.
TGTGCCAGCAGTTTGATTCCTAGCGGGGGGGCCCGCAATGAGCAGTTCTTC
CASSLIPSGGARNEQFF
>TRBV7-3|TRBJ1-6|TRBD1|.
TGTGCCAGCAGCTTAGTACCCCCGGGACAGGGGAATTCACCCCTCCACTTT
CASSLVPPGQGNSPLHF
>TRBV30|TRBJ1-6|.|.
TGTGCCTGGAGCATGGGGGGTTCACCCCTCCACTTT
CAWSMGGSPLHF
>TRBV7-9|TRBJ1-1|TRBD1|.
TGTGCCAGCAGCCACGGACAGGGGGCTTCTGGCACTGAAGCTTTCTTT
CASSHGQGASGTEAFF
>TRBV27|TRBJ1-4|.|.
TGTGCCAGCAGTTTATCACGGTCTTCTGAAAAACTGTTTTTT
CASSLSRSSEKLFF
>TRBV15|TRBJ2-7|TRBD1|.
TGTGCCACCAGCTACAGGGGCGACGAGCAGTACTTC
CATSYRGDEQYF
>TRBV5-5|TRBJ1-5|TRBD1|.
TGTGCCAGCAGCCCATCCTCTGGGACAGGAGATTTTACTAGCAATCAGCCCCAGCATTTT
CASSPSSGTGDFTSNQPQHF
>TRBV5-4|TRBJ2-7|.|.
TGTGCCAGCAGCTTGGATAGGAGGAGCTCCTACGAGCAGTACTTC
CASSLDRRSSYEQYF
>TRBV19|TRBJ1-1|TRBD1|.
TGTGCCAGTAGTATCTGGACAGGCGGTAAGAACACTGAAGCTTTCTTT
CASSIWTGGKNTEAFF
>TRBV2|TRBJ2-2|TRBD1|.
TGTGCCAGCAGTGACGCCGGACAGGGATGGGATAACACCGGGGAGCTGTTTTTT
CASSDAGQGWDNTGELFF
>TRBV19|TRBJ2-7|.|few
TGTGCCAGTAGTCGTCAGGGGGGAACCCCCTTTTACGAGCAGTACTTC
CASSRQGGTPFYEQYF